Listed here are 30 T cell receptor beta chains from one sample, sequenced in a study of PD-1 blockade in classical Hodgkin lymphoma. Time point defined: cycle 4 day 1 (C4D1), after more than five weeks of nivolumab. The patients all showed relapse after autologous stem cell transplantation, while their brentuximab vedotin exposure varied. Using magnetic negative selection, the CD4+ T cells were separated out of thawed PBMCs. TCRdb's copy holds only in-frame clones and misses some; the assay was immunoSEQ multiplex PCR. There are roughly 10,000 clones in the sample; approximately 88% occur only once, and approximately 1.6% lies in the top ten. Sample: CD4+ T cells from blood, taken before the fourth cycle of nivolumab. These receptors were obtained from a human donor with classical Hodgkin lymphoma.

This sequence joins TRBV18 and TRBJ1-3, with unresolved D. V was pared by 2 bases and J by 2 bases, with 10 bases between. This CDR3 region has 15 residues. Germline CDR1 and CDR2: KGHSH and LQKENI. The CDR3 DNA follows: TGTGCCAGCTCACCAGAGGGTATCGCTGGAAACACCATATATTTT. Its protein product is CASSPEGIAGNTIYF.

V is TRBV4-1 and J is TRBJ1-1; D might be TRBD1 (5 bases). V lost 0 bases and J 0 bases, leaving 11 bases between the germline ends. Looked up from germline, CDR1 is MGHRA and CDR2 is YSYEKL. The CDR3 totals 16 residues. CDR3 sequence reads: CASSQDWSGVNTEAFF. The DNA for the CDR3 is TGCGCCAGCAGCCAAGATTGGTCGGGGGTGAACACTGAAGCTTTCTTT.

The rearrangement joins TRBV10-3 to TRBJ2-1; D remains ambiguous. This CDR3 is 11 amino acids long. The germline CDR1 and CDR2 sequences are ENHRY and SYGVKD. The V end lost 2 bases, the J end lost 10 bases, and 6 bases lay between the germline ends. CDR3 DNA sequence: TGTGCCATCAGTGAGATGGGGGAGCAGTTCTTC. Protein product: CAISEMGEQFF.

This chain uses TRBV14 with TRBJ1-1; tentatively, D is TRBD1 (5 bases). Between the trimmed V and J ends, which lost 5 bases and 9 bases, there was a span of 16 bases. Germline CDR1 is SGHDN and CDR2 is FVKESK. This CDR3 region has 13 residues. The CDR3: CASSTRQGSKAFF. CDR3 in DNA: TGTGCCAGCAGCACGCGGCAGGGCAGTAAAGCTTTCTTT.

This chain links TRBV7-3 with TRBJ2-2; D is perhaps TRBD1 (5 bases). The CDR3 loop spans 14 amino acids. Trimming removed 5 bases from V and 0 bases from J, with 7 bases in between. The V gene's germline CDR1 is SGHTA and CDR2 FQGTGA. CDR3 in DNA: TGTGCCAGCAGCCCCAGGGCGAACACCGGGGAGCTGTTTTTT. It yields the protein CASSPRANTGELFF.

The V gene is TRBV4-3, the J gene TRBJ2-2; D may be TRBD2 (5 bases). Germline V gene data show CDR1 as LGHNA and CDR2 as YSLEER. The CDR3 extends over 14 amino acids. The ends were cut back, 6 bases at V and 0 bases at J, with 8 bases in the middle. The CDR3 loop is CASSPGTNTGELFF. In nucleotides, the CDR3 is TGCGCCAGCAGTCCCGGGACGAACACCGGGGAGCTGTTTTTT.

The chain combines TRBV9 with TRBJ1-5; 8 bases match TRBD1. With 0 bases clipped from V and 3 bases from J, the junction kept 5 bases outside the gene matches. Germline V gene data show CDR1 as SGDLS and CDR2 as YYNGEE. The CDR3 is made up of 16 amino acids. CDR3 bases: TGTGCCAGCAGCGTAGGGTCAGGGGGCAACAATCAGCCCCAGCATTTT. Its translation: CASSVGSGGNNQPQHF. Variable domain in full (rest from reference TRBV9 and TRBJ1-5): DSGVTQTPKHLITATGQRVTLRCSPRSGDLSVYWYQQSLDQGLQFLIQYYNGEERAKGNILERFSAQQFPDLHSELNLSSLELGDSALYFCASSVGSGGNNQPQHFGDGTRLSIL.

The chain employs TRBV4-2 and TRBJ1-2, with 7 bases identical to TRBD1. Trimming at V came to 3 bases and at J to 7 bases, leaving 14 bases not matched to a gene. CDR1 is LGHNA and CDR2 is YNFKEQ in the germline V gene. The CDR3 consists of 16 residues. The CDR3 DNA reads as TGTGCCAGCAGCCACCCTCGACAGGGAGGGGCTGTTGGCTACACCTTC. Translating gives CASSHPRQGGAVGYTF.

This clone turned up a few times. The chain has TRBV30 and TRBJ1-2; the D gene is possibly TRBD1 (6 bases). Germline V gene data show CDR1 as GTSNPN and CDR2 as SVGIG (reference sequence). The V end was cut by 0 bases, the J end by 8 bases, with 13 bases between. The CDR3 consists of 13 residues. Here the CDR3 DNA reads TGTGCCTGGAGTGTTTTTGGGGGGCGAGGCTACACCTTC. Protein: CAWSVFGGRGYTF. The variable domain in full, completed from reference TRBV30 and TRBJ1-2, reads SQTIHQWPATLVQPVGSPLSLECTVEGTSNPNLYWYRQAAGRGLQLLFYSVGIGQISSEVPQNLSASRPQDRQFILSSKKLLLSDSGFYLCAWSVFGGRGYTFGSGTRLTVV.

J is TRBJ2-2 and V is TRBV19; TRBD1 is a possible D gene (6 bases). CDR1 and CDR2 from the germline V gene are LNHDA and SQIVND (reference sequence). Trimming left V 7 bases short and J 0 bases short, with 9 bases between. The CDR3 loop spans 14 amino acids. The CDR3 DNA sequence: TGTGCCAGTACGAACAGGGCGAACACCGGGGAGCTGTTTTTT. Protein: CASTNRANTGELFF. The variable domain in full, with the rest retrieved from reference TRBV19 and TRBJ2-2, is DGGITQSPKYLFRKEGQNVTLSCEQNLNHDAMYWYRQDPGQGLRLIYYSQIVNDFQKGDIAEGYSVSREKKESFPLTVTSAQKNPTAFYLCASTNRANTGELFFGEGSRLTVL.

The gene calls are TRBV18 and TRBJ1-1, with TRBD1 matching over 12 bases. The CDR3 has 15 residues. CDR1 and CDR2 from the germline V gene are KGHSH and LQKENI. With 4 bases clipped from V and 4 bases from J, the junction kept 4 bases outside the gene matches. Here the CDR3 DNA reads TGTGCCAGCTCACAGGGACAGGGGGCTCTCACTGAAGCTTTCTTT. It codes for CASSQGQGALTEAFF. The full variable domain, its missing parts supplied by reference TRBV18 and TRBJ1-1, is NAGVMQNPRHLVRRRGQEARLRCSPMKGHSHVYWYRQLPEEGLKFMVYLQKENIIDESGMPKERFSAEFPKEGPSILRIQQVVRGDSAAYFCASSQGQGALTEAFFGQGTRLTVV.

This clone was found a few times. V and J are TRBV5-4 and TRBJ1-6, with 7 bases matching TRBD1. The CDR3 runs 17 residues. V shed 4 bases and J 5 bases; nucleotides not matched to a gene: 12. Germline CDR1 SGHNT, CDR2 YYREEE (reference sequence). This chain's CDR3 is CASSTGSAQGNNSPLHF. The CDR3 DNA reads as TGTGCCAGCAGCACCGGAAGCGCACAGGGGAATAATTCACCCCTCCACTTT.

The chain employs TRBV19 and TRBJ2-2; 8 positions match TRBD2. CDR1 is LNHDA, CDR2 SQIVND, per germline (reference sequence). V shed 6 bases and J 1 base; nucleotides not matched to a gene: 7. The CDR3 length is 16 residues. CDR3 sequence reads: CASSGLAGMNTGELFF. In nucleotides, the CDR3 is TGTGCCAGTAGCGGGCTAGCGGGCATGAACACCGGGGAGCTGTTTTTT.

The chain links TRBV6-6 to TRBJ1-5; 7 nucleotides align to TRBD1. The trim removed 2 bases at V and 7 bases at J, leaving 2 bases unmatched. Germline V gene data show CDR1 as MNHNY and CDR2 as SVGAGI (reference sequence). The CDR3 has 13 residues. Here the CDR3 DNA reads TGTGCCAGCAGTTACGACAGGGTCCAGCCCCAGCATTTT. Its translation: CASSYDRVQPQHF.

This chain uses TRBV13 with TRBJ2-3; 9 bases align to TRBD2. Germline V gene sequence: CDR1 PRHDT, CDR2 FYEKMQ (reference sequence). The CDR3 runs 16 residues. V shed 2 bases, J shed 2 bases, and the junction held 5 bases outside the gene matches. CDR3 loop: CASSLSSGSFTDTQYF. The CDR3 nucleotides are TGTGCCAGCAGCTTAAGTAGCGGGAGTTTCACAGATACGCAGTATTTT.

V usage is TRBV2 and J usage is TRBJ2-5, with TRBD2 matching over 16 bases. This CDR3 has 19 residues. CDR1 and CDR2 (germline): SNHLY, FYNNEI. The junction had 14 bases not matched to a gene; V was cut back by 6 bases and J by 4 bases. CDR3 DNA sequence: TGTGCCAGCAGCGCCGTCCCGGGACTAGCGGGAGGGTACGGAGAGACCCAGTACTTC. Its translation is CASSAVPGLAGGYGETQYF. The full variable domain, its missing parts supplied by reference TRBV2 and TRBJ2-5, is EPEVTQTPSHQVTQMGQEVILRCVPISNHLYFYWYRQILGQKVEFLVSFYNNEISEKSEIFDDQFSVERPDGSNFTLKIRSTKLEDSAMYFCASSAVPGLAGGYGETQYFGPGTRLLVL.

The chain links TRBV19 to TRBJ1-1, with a weak D call TRBD1 (6 bases). The CDR3 is made up of 17 amino acids. Trimming shortened V by 5 bases and J by 5 bases, and 24 bases separated the two germline ends. Germline assignment: CDR1 LNHDA and CDR2 SQIVND (reference sequence). CDR3 region: CASSPPIHRVTRTEAFF. Written as DNA, the CDR3 is TGTGCCAGTAGTCCACCAATTCACAGGGTTACGAGGACTGAAGCTTTCTTT.

This chain connects TRBV28 to TRBJ2-1, with no clear D. The V end was cut by 5 bases, the J end by 8 bases, with 7 bases between. Germline V gene lookup returns CDR1 MDHEN and CDR2 SYDVKM. The CDR3 runs to 11 residues. CDR3 nucleotide sequence: TGTGCCAGCAGTATCAGCTATGAGCAGTTCTTC. Its translation: CASSISYEQFF.

The chain employs TRBV5-1 and TRBJ2-7, with TRBD1 matching over 10 bases. Per germline, CDR1 SGHRS and CDR2 YFSETQ. CDR3 length equals 17 residues. Trimming at V came to 3 bases and at J to 5 bases, leaving 14 bases not matched to a gene. The CDR3 coding sequence is TGCGCCAGCAGCTCCGGGACAGGGGCACACACTACTAACGAGCAGTACTTC. Amino acids: CASSSGTGAHTTNEQYF.

The chain carries TRBV29-1 and TRBJ1-1; 7 positions match TRBD1. From germline, CDR1 is SQVTM and CDR2 ANQGSEA. The CDR3 spans 14 residues. The ends lost 4 bases at V and 3 bases at J; junction bases unmatched: 8. For the CDR3, the DNA is TGCAGCGTTGTTATGCAGGGGACAGACACTGAAGCTTTCTTT. Amino acid sequence: CSVVMQGTDTEAFF.

V and J are TRBV5-5 and TRBJ2-7; 10 nucleotides agree with TRBD1. The length of the CDR3 is 15 residues. Trimming took 0 bases from V and 4 from J; bases not matched to a gene: 4. Per germline, CDR1 SGHKS and CDR2 YYEKEE (reference sequence). The CDR3 DNA is TGTGCCAGCAGCTTGGGACAGGGGGCTTGGTACGAGCAGTACTTC. Residues: CASSLGQGAWYEQYF.

DNA for the CDR3: TGTGCCAGCAGCGGCGGACTAGCGGGGGGGATTTTCTTC. Residues: CASSGGLAGGIFF. The chain recombines TRBV7-8 with TRBJ2-1; 15 bases match TRBD2. V shed 5 bases and J 16 bases; nucleotides not matched to a gene: 6. Germline assignment: CDR1 SGHVS and CDR2 FQNEAQ. This CDR3 has 13 residues.

The chain links TRBV7-3 to TRBJ2-7; D is unclear. Per germline, CDR1 SGHTA and CDR2 FQGTGA. The V gene lost 2 bases and the J gene lost 4 bases, with 9 bases spanning the gap. The CDR3 covers 13 residues. CDR3 residues: CASSLFKGYEQYF. The CDR3 DNA reads as TGTGCCAGCAGCTTATTTAAGGGATACGAGCAGTACTTC.

V usage is TRBV4-3 and J usage is TRBJ2-3; D is undetermined. Trimming cost V 0 bases and J 3 bases, with 10 bases left between them. From germline, CDR1 is LGHNA and CDR2 YSLEER. CDR3 length equals 15 residues. In DNA, the CDR3 is TGCGCCAGCAGCCAAGATCCCCGTAGGACAGATACGCAGTATTTT. Its protein is CASSQDPRRTDTQYF.

V gene TRBV2 combines with J gene TRBJ1-2; D perhaps matches TRBD1 (6 bases). There are 13 residues in the CDR3. The ends were cut back, 8 bases at V and 0 bases at J, with 10 bases in the middle. Germline-derived CDR1 and CDR2 are SNHLY and FYNNEI. Here the CDR3 reads CASHRETNYGYTF. The DNA of the CDR3 is TGTGCCAGCCACAGGGAAACTAACTATGGCTACACCTTC. Combining the CDR3 with reference TRBV2 and TRBJ1-2 gives the whole variable domain EPEVTQTPSHQVTQMGQEVILRCVPISNHLYFYWYRQILGQKVEFLVSFYNNEISEKSEIFDDQFSVERPDGSNFTLKIRSTKLEDSAMYFCASHRETNYGYTFGSGTRLTVV.

The chain couples TRBV6-5 to TRBJ2-2; D ambiguous. Germline assignment: CDR1 MNHEY and CDR2 SVGAGI. Between the trimmed V and J ends, which lost 4 bases and 1 base, there was a span of 10 bases. The CDR3 sequence is 15 residues long. The CDR3: CASSLQPVNTGELFF. The CDR3, as DNA: TGTGCCAGCAGTTTGCAGCCGGTGAACACCGGGGAGCTGTTTTTT.

The chain combines TRBV9 with TRBJ1-3, with D possibly matching TRBD1 (5 bases). The germline V gene has CDR1 SGDLS and CDR2 YYNGEE. Trimming left V 3 bases short and J 7 bases short, with 14 bases between. The CDR3 sequence is 14 residues long. The CDR3 nucleotides are TGTGCCAGCAGCGGCAGGGATAGCAGGAACACCATATATTTT. It translates to CASSGRDSRNTIYF.

The rearrangement uses TRBV7-2 and TRBJ2-7, with D perhaps TRBD1 or TRBD2 (6 bases each). The CDR3 has 14 amino acids. The germline V and J ends were trimmed by 7 bases and 4 bases, with 17 bases remaining between them. Germline-derived CDR1 and CDR2 are SGHTA and FQGNSA. The CDR3 sequence: CASTAERGPYEQYF. The CDR3 DNA is TGTGCCAGCACCGCCGAACGGGGGCCTTACGAGCAGTACTTC.

The J gene is TRBJ2-1, the V gene TRBV5-5; 12 bases match TRBD1. V lost 4 bases to trimming and J lost 7 bases; unmatched junction nucleotides: 6. The germline V gene encodes CDR1 SGHKS and CDR2 YYEKEE (reference sequence). The CDR3 totals 15 residues. The CDR3: CASSRGTGGRNEQFF. CDR3 DNA: TGTGCCAGCAGCCGGGGGACAGGGGGCAGAAATGAGCAGTTCTTC.

The J gene is TRBJ2-5, the V gene TRBV5-8; the match to TRBD1 covers 7 bases. The CDR3 totals 17 residues. The V gene end was trimmed by 2 bases and the J gene end by 2 bases; junction bases not matched to a gene: 12. The V gene's germline CDR1 is SGHTS and CDR2 YDEGEE. In nucleotides, the CDR3 is TGTGCCAGCAGCTTTTTAATCGGGACAGATCTACAAGAGACCCAGTACTTC. Translated, it gives CASSFLIGTDLQETQYF.